This TCR beta chain was recovered during a study of blood T cell repertoires in COVID-19 (dated by TCRdb to 2018 to 2020). For the wider study: Collaborator samples came from the United States, Italy and Spain and covered acute and convalescent phases of COVID-19. The material from the prospective study consisted of cDNA or gDNA derived from T cells, B-cell-depleted T cells, or PBMCs. Deeply sampled blood TCRbeta repertoires from subjects exposed to, actively infected with, or recovered from COVID-19 were included in the dataset. A freely available public database, intended as a resource for researchers studying the immune response to SARS-CoV-2, is where the repertoires were released. Samples came from the ongoing ImmuneRACE study (first 160 participants) plus 1,254 subjects from 6 global collaborators. The sample metadata nearly always contained a de-identified subject ID, COVID-19 status, age in years and sex. Where available, HLA class I and class II types were obtained from metadata supplied by the sample provider rather than from assay-based typing.

At one collaborating source in Seattle, patients were enrolled during active infection and were followed longitudinally through the course of disease. Collaborating institutions collected whole blood in K2EDTA tubes following their own protocols. Collaborator samples were shipped for TCRbeta analysis as frozen whole blood, isolated PBMCs, or DNA extracted from either sample type. Turning to this clone: This receptor's antigen is unknown. No qualities accompany the bases; no much larger clone lies one base away.

What the research found in general, with its limitations: The quantity of clinical and demographic metadata differed by source and by participant and was supplied without curation.

TCRbeta CDR3 regions were amplified from genomic DNA using the immunoSEQ Assay, a bias-controlled multiplex PCR. The paper's processing steps were these. The number of nucleated cells in each sample was estimated from the amplification of reference gene primers within the assay. To quantify the absolute abundance of each unique TCRbeta CDR3 rearrangement, sequence reads were collapsed and filtered. Productive Simpson clonality was computed per sample as the square root of Simpson's diversity index over productive rearrangements. TCRdb took over this immuneACCESS table, retaining in-frame rearrangements with V and J assigned. Such tables are incomplete; in checked studies, under half of the missing clones stem from an unresolved V gene, and the remainder is unexplained. The V and J calls and clone size are taken from that table; D and trimming were inferred from the DNA. This sample gives fewer than 450,000 clones in total; roughly 90% of them show up just once. The ten biggest clones cover about 7% of the sample.

This clonotype was sampled from a woman in her 70s with COVID-19, enrolled during active disease. The sample was peripheral blood.

Here is the DNA: TGTGCCAGCAGCCTATACAGGGTGGGGGCAGATACGCAGTATTTT. It translates to CASSLYRVGADTQYF. The chain joins TRBV11-3 to TRBJ2-3; 6 matching bases give a weak D call of TRBD1. Deletion took 5 bases off V and 4 bases off J, with a span of 16 bases between the germline ends. CDR1 and CDR2 were assigned from the germline V gene as SGHNT and YENEEA. Including cysteine and phenylalanine, the CDR3 has 15 amino acids. Just the 45-base CDR3 DNA is kept, in frame starting at base 1.